This T cell receptor (beta chain) was captured in a study of blood T cell repertoires in COVID-19. Looking at the study overall: The analysed material was cDNA or gDNA that came from T cells, B-cell-depleted T cells, or PBMCs.

Source study methods: Scientists estimated how many nucleated cells there were by amplifying reference gene primers. Libraries were prepared by immunoSEQ multiplex PCR; TCRdb keeps only in-frame clonotypes and omits some of them. The DNA gave D and trimming, while V, J and clone size come from that table. The repertoire consists of 190,000 or so clones, with under 85% occurring once and the leading ten covering about 9.1%. The germline CDR1 and CDR2 sequences are MNHNY and SVGAGI (reference sequence). The CDR3 runs to 16 residues. Losses at the gene ends were 6 bases for V and 3 bases for J; bases not matched to a gene: 12.

This chain uses TRBV6-6 with TRBJ1-1; TRBD1 matches at 8 bases. The clonotype was recovered from a woman older than 75 with acute or convalescent COVID-19. Sequences were obtained from peripheral blood. CDR3 DNA: TGTGCCAGCAGAACCCCTCTCAGGGGGCTTCACACTGAAGCTTTCTTT. Encoded protein: CASRTPLRGLHTEAFF.